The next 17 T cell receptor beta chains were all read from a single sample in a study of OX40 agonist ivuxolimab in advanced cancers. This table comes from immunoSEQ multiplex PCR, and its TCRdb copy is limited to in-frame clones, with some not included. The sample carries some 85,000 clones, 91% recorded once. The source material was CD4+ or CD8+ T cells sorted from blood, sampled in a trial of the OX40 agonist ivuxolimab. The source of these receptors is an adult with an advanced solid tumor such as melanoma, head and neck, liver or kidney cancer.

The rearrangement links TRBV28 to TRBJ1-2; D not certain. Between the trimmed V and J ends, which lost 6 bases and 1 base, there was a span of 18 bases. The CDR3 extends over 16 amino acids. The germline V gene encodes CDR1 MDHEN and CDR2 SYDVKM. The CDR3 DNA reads TGTGCCAGCAGCATGAGGCAACCGGGCTATAACTATGGCTACACCTTC. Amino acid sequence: CASSMRQPGYNYGYTF.

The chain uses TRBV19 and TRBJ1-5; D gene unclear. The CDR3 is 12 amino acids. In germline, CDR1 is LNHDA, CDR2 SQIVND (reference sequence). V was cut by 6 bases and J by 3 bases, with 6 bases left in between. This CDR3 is CASRGPNQPQHF. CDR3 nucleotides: TGTGCCAGTAGAGGTCCCAATCAGCCCCAGCATTTT.

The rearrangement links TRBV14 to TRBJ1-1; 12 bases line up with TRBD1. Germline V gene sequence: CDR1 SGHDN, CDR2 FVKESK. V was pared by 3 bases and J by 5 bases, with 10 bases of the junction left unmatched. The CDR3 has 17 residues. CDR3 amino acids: CASSQPLGQGARTEAFF. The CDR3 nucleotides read TGTGCCAGCAGCCAGCCCCTGGGACAGGGGGCGAGGACTGAAGCTTTCTTT.

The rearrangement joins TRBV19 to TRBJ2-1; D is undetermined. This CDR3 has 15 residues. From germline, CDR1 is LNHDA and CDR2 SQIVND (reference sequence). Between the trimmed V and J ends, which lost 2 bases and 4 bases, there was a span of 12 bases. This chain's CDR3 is CASSIKRLQYNEQFF. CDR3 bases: TGTGCCAGTAGTATAAAGCGCCTGCAATACAATGAGCAGTTCTTC. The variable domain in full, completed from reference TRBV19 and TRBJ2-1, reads DGGITQSPKYLFRKEGQNVTLSCEQNLNHDAMYWYRQDPGQGLRLIYYSQIVNDFQKGDIAEGYSVSREKKESFPLTVTSAQKNPTAFYLCASSIKRLQYNEQFFGPGTRLTVL.

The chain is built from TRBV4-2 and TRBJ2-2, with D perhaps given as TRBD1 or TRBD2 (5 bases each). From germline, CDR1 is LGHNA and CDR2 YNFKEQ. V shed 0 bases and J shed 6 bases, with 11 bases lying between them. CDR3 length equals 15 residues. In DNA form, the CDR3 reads TGTGCCAGCAGCCAAGATCAGAGGGGAGCCGGGGAGCTGTTTTTT. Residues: CASSQDQRGAGELFF.

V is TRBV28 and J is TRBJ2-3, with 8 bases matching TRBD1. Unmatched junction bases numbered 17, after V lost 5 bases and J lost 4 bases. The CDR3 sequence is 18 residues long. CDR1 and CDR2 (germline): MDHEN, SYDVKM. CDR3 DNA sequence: TGTGCCAGCAGTAGTCATCTAGACAGGGGCTGGCGGGCAGATACGCAGTATTTT. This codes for CASSSHLDRGWRADTQYF.

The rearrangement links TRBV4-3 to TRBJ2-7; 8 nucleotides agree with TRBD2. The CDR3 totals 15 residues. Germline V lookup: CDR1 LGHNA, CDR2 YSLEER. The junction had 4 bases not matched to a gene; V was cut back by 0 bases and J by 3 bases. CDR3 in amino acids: CASSQEEREGYEQYF. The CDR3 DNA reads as TGCGCCAGCAGCCAAGAGGAACGGGAGGGCTACGAGCAGTACTTC.

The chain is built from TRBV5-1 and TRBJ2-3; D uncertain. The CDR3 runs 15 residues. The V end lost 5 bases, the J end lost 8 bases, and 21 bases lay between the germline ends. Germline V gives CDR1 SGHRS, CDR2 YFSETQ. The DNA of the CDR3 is TGCGCCAGCAGGTACTCTGGATCCTTCCCCGGTACGCAGTATTTT. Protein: CASRYSGSFPGTQYF.

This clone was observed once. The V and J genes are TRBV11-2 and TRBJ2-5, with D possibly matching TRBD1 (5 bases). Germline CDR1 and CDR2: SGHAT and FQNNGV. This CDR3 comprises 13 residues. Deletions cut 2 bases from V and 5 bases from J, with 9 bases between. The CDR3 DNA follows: TGTGCCAGCAGCTTACAGGGTAGGGAGACCCAGTACTTC. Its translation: CASSLQGRETQYF.

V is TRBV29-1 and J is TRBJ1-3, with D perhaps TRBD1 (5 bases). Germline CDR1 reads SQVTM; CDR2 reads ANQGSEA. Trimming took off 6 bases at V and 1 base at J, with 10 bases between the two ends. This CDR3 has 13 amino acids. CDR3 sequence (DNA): TGCAGCGTGCAGGGTGTTTCTGGAAACACCATATATTTT. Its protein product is CSVQGVSGNTIYF.

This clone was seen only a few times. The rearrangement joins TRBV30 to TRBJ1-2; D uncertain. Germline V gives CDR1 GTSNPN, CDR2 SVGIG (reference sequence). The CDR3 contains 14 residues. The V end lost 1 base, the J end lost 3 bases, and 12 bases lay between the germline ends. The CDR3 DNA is TGTGCCTGGAGTGATTACCCCGGGGACTATGGCTACACCTTC. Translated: CAWSDYPGDYGYTF.

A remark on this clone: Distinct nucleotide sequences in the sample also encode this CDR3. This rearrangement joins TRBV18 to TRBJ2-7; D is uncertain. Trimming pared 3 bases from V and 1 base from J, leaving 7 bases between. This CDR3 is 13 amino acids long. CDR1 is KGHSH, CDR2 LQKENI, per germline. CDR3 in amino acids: CASSPAGSYEQYF. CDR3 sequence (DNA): TGTGCCAGCTCACCGGCAGGATCCTACGAGCAGTACTTC.

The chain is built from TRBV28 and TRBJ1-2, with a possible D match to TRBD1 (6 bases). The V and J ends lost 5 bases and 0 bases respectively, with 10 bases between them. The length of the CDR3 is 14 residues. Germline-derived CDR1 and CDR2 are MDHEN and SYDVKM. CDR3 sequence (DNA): TGTGCCAGCAGTGGGACACCAACTAACTATGGCTACACCTTC. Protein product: CASSGTPTNYGYTF.

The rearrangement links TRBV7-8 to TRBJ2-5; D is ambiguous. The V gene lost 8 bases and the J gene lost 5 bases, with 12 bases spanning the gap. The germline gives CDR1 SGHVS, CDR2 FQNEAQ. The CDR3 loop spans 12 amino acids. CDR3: CASAPGVETQYF. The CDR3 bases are TGTGCCAGCGCCCCAGGCGTCGAGACCCAGTACTTC.

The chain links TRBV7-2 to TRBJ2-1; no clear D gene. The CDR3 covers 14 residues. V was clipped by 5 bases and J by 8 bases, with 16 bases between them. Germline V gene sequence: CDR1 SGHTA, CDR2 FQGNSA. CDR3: CASSPVRPEDEQFF. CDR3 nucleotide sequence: TGTGCCAGCAGCCCCGTACGGCCCGAGGATGAGCAGTTCTTC.

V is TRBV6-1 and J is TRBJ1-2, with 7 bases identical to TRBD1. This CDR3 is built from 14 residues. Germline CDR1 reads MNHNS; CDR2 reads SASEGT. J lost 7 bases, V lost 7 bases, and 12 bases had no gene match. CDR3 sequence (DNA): TGTGCCAGCATCTGGACAGGTGCCCTTCTTGGCTACACCTTC. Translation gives CASIWTGALLGYTF.

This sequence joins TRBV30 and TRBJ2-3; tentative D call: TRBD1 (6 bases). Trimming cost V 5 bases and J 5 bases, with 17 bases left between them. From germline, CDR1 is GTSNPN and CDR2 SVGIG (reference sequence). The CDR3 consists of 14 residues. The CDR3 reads CAWGQGSSRDTQYF. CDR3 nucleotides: TGTGCCTGGGGCCAGGGGTCCTCAAGAGATACGCAGTATTTT.